This entry features one TCR beta chain sequence. This sample was taken from a study of blood T cell repertoires in COVID-19. Study background: Whether acute or convalescent, the COVID-19 samples came from the United States, Italy and Spain. The cDNA or gDNA used as material had been derived from T cells, B-cell-depleted T cells, or PBMCs.

In the source study's methods: Quantification of nucleated cells was approximated via reference gene primer amplification. Profiling relied on immunoSEQ multiplex PCR, and the TCRdb table lists in-frame clones only, not all of them. V and J calls plus clone size are reproduced from that table; the DNA served to infer D and trimming. The repertoire has fewer than 200,000 clones, 65% to 85% of them found once; the top ten carry more than 7%. V dropped 0 bases and J dropped 7; count of bases not matched to a gene: 2. The CDR3 runs 14 residues. Germline V gene data show CDR1 as SGHTS and CDR2 as YDEGEE. Sequencing was performed on peripheral blood. This receptor was identified in an elderly woman with active or convalescent COVID-19. The chain couples TRBV5-8 to TRBJ1-2; 11 bases are shared with TRBD1. The CDR3 here is CASSLGTGGLGYTF. DNA of the CDR3: TGTGCCAGCAGCTTGGGGACAGGGGGCCTTGGCTACACCTTC.